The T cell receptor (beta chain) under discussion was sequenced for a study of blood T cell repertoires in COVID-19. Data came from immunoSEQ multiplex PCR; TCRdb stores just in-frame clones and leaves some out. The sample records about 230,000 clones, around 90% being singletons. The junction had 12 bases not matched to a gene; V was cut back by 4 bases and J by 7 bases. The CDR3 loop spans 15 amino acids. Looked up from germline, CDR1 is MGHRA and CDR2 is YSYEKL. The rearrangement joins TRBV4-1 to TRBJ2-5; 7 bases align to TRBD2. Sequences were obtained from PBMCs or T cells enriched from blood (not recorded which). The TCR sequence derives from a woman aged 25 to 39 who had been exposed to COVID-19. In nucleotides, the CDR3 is TGCGCCAGCAGCCCCGGGACTCCGGGAGGTTGGACCCAGTACTTC. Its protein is CASSPGTPGGWTQYF.